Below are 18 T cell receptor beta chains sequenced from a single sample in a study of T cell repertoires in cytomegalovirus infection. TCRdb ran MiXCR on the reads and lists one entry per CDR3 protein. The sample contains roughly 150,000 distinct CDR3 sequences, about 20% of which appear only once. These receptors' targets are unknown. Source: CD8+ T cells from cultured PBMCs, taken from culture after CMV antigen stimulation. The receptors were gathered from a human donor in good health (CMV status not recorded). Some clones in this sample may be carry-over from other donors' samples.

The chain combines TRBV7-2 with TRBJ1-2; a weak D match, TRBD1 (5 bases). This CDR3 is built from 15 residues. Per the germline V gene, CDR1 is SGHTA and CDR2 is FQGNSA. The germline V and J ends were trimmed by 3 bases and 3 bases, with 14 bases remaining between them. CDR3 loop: CASSFRGRVDYGYTF. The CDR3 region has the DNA TGTGCCAGCAGCTTTCGGGGCAGGGTTGACTATGGCTACACCTTC. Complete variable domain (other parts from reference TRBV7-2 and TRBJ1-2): GAGVSQSPSNKVTEKGKDVELRCDPISGHTALYWYRQSLGQGLEFLIYFQGNSAPDKSGLPSDRFSAERTGGSVSTLTIQRTQQEDSAVYLCASSFRGRVDYGYTFGSGTRLTVV.

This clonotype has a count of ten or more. In nucleotides, the CDR3 is TGCAGTGCTAGCTCCCGGGGCCCGTACTCCTACAATGAGCAGTTCTTC. Translation gives CSASSRGPYSYNEQFF. The chain carries TRBV20-1 and TRBJ2-1; D assignment may be TRBD1 or TRBD2 (5 bases each). Germline CDR1 DFQATT, CDR2 SNEGSKA (reference sequence). The ends were cut back, 3 bases at V and 0 bases at J, with 15 bases in the middle. The CDR3 extends over 16 amino acids.

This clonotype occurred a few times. The CDR3 nucleotides read TGTGCCAGCAGTTCCAGGACCCGCAGCGGACGTGATCAGCCCCAGCATTTT. Translating it yields CASSSRTRSGRDQPQHF. The chain joins TRBV27 to TRBJ1-5, with D unclear. V was clipped by 4 bases and J by 5 bases, with 21 bases between them. The germline V gene encodes CDR1 MNHEY and CDR2 SMNVEV (reference sequence). This CDR3 spans 17 amino acids.

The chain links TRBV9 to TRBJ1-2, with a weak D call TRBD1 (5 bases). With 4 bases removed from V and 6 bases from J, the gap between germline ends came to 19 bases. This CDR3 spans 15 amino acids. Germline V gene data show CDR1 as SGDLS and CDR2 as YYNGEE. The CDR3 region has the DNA TGTGCCAGCAGCACCTCGGGACTCCTCATCAATGGCTACACCTTC. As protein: CASSTSGLLINGYTF.

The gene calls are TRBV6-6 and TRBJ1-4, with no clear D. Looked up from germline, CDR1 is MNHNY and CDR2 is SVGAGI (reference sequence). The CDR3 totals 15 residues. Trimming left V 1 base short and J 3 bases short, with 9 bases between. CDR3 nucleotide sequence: TGTGCCAGCAGTTACTTAGCGTTAGCTAATGAAAAACTGTTTTTT. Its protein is CASSYLALANEKLFF.

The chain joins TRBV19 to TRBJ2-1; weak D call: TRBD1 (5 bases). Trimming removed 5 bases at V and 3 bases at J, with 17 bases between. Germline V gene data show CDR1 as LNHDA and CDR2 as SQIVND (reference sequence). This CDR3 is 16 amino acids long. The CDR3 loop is CASSLSQGARYNEQFF. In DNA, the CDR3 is TGTGCCAGTAGTCTTTCCCAAGGGGCCCGCTACAATGAGCAGTTCTTC. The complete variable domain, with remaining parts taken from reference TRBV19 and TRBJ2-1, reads DGGITQSPKYLFRKEGQNVTLSCEQNLNHDAMYWYRQDPGQGLRLIYYSQIVNDFQKGDIAEGYSVSREKKESFPLTVTSAQKNPTAFYLCASSLSQGARYNEQFFGPGTRLTVL.

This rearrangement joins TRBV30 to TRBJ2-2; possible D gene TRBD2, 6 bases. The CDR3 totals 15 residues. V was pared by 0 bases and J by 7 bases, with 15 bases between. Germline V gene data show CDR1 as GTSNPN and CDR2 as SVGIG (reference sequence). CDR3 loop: CAWSVGGKDVGELFF. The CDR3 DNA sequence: TGTGCCTGGAGTGTCGGGGGAAAAGATGTCGGGGAGCTGTTTTTT.

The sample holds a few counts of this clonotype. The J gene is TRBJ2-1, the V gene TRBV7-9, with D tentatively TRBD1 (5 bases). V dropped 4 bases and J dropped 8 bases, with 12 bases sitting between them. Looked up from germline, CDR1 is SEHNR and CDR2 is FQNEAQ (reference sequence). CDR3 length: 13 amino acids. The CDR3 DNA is TGTGCCAGCAGCTCGACAGTTACGGATGAGCAGTTCTTC. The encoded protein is CASSSTVTDEQFF. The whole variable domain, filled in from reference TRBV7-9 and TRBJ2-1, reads DTGVSQNPRHKITKRGQNVTFRCDPISEHNRLYWYRQTLGQGPEFLTYFQNEAQLEKSRLLSDRFSAERPKGSFSTLEIQRTEQGDSAMYLCASSSTVTDEQFFGPGTRLTVL.

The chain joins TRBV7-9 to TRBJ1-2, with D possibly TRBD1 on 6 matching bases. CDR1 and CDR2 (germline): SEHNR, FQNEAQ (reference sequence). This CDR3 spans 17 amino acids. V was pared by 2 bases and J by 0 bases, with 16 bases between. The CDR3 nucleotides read TGTGCCAGCAGCTTATCGGGGATGACAGGAGCTAACTATGGCTACACCTTC. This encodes CASSLSGMTGANYGYTF.

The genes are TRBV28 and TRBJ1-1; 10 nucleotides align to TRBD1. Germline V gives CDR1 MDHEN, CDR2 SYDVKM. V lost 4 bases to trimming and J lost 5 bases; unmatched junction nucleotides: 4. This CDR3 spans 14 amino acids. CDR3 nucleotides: TGTGCCAGCAGTTCAGACAGGGGGCTTACTGAAGCTTTCTTT. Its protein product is CASSSDRGLTEAFF.

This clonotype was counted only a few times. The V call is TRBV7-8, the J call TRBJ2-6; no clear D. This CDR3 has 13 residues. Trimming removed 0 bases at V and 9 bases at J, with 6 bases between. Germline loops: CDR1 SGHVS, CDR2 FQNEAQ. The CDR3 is CASSLAAVNVLTF. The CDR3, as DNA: TGTGCCAGCAGCTTAGCTGCGGTCAACGTCCTGACTTTC.

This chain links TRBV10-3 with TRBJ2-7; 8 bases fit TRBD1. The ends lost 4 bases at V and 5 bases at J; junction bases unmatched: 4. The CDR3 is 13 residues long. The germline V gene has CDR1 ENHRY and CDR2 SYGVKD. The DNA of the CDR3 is TGTGCCATCAGTGGGACAGGGTTGCACGAGCAGTACTTC. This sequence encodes CAISGTGLHEQYF.

CDR3 loop: CASSLTGVEQFF. The DNA for the CDR3 is TGTGCCAGCAGCCTGACAGGGGTTGAGCAGTTCTTC. This chain links TRBV5-6 with TRBJ2-1; TRBD1 aligns across 8 bases. The germline V gene has CDR1 SGHDT and CDR2 YYEEEE. Unmatched junction bases numbered 3, after V lost 4 bases and J lost 9 bases. There are 12 residues in the CDR3. The whole variable domain, filled in from reference TRBV5-6 and TRBJ2-1, reads DAGVTQSPTHLIKTRGQQVTLRCSPKSGHDTVSWYQQALGQGPQFIFQYYEEEERQRGNFPDRFSGHQFPNYSSELNVNALLLGDSALYLCASSLTGVEQFFGPGTRLTVL.

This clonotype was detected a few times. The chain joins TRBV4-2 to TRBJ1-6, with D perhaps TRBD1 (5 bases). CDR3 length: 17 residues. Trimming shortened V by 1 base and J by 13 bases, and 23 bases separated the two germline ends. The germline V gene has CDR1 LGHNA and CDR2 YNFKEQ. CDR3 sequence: CASSQGLRDVLISPLHF. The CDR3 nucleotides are TGTGCCAGCAGCCAAGGATTGCGGGACGTTCTTATTAGTCCCCTCCACTTT.

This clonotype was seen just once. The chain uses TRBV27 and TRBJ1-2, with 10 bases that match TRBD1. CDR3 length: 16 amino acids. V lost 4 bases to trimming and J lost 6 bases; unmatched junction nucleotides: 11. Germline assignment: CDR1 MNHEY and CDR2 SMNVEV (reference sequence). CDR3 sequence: CASSSGTGATDHGYTF. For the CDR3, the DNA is TGTGCCAGCAGTTCCGGGACAGGGGCCACAGATCATGGCTACACCTTC.

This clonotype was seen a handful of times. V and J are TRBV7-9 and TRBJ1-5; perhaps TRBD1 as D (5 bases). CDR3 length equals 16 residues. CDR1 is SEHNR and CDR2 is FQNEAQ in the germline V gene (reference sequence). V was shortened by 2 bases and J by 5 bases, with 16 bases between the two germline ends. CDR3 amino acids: CASSLFTGTGYQPQHF. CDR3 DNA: TGTGCCAGCAGCTTATTTACCGGGACTGGATATCAGCCCCAGCATTTT.

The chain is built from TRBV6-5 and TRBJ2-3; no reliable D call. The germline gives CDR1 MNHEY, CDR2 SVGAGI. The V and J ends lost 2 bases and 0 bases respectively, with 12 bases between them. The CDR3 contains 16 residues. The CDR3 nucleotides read TGTGCCAGCAGTTACAGCACAGCTACTAGCACAGATACGCAGTATTTT. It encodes CASSYSTATSTDTQYF.

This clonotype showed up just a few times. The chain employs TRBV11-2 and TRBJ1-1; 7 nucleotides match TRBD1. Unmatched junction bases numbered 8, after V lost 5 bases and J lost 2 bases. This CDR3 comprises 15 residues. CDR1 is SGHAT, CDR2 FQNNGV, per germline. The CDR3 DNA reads TGTGCCAGCAGCCCTGGGGGACAGAGAAACACTGAAGCTTTCTTT. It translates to CASSPGGQRNTEAFF.